Given below is one T cell receptor beta chain in context. This CDR3 is 12 amino acids long. Germline V gene data show CDR1 as MNHEY and CDR2 as SMNVEV (reference sequence). V was trimmed by 3 bases and J by 13 bases, leaving 10 bases between them. The record originates from a study of shared clonotypes between healthy human individuals. Some clones are missing from TCRdb's copy, which holds only in-frame ones; the method was immunoSEQ multiplex PCR. There are about 2.4 million clones in the sample; over 85% occur only once, and around 0.4% lies in the top ten. The sample comprised naive CD4+ T cells from PBMCs. Subset noted: CD45RA+ positively selected. This TCR was sampled from a man aged 18 to 30 in good health. Some clones in this sample may be carry-over from other donors' samples. This chain joins TRBV27 and TRBJ1-6; weak D call: TRBD1 (5 bases). Here the CDR3 reads CASSFLGDPLHF. The CDR3 region has the DNA TGTGCCAGCAGTTTTTTGGGGGACCCCCTCCACTTT.